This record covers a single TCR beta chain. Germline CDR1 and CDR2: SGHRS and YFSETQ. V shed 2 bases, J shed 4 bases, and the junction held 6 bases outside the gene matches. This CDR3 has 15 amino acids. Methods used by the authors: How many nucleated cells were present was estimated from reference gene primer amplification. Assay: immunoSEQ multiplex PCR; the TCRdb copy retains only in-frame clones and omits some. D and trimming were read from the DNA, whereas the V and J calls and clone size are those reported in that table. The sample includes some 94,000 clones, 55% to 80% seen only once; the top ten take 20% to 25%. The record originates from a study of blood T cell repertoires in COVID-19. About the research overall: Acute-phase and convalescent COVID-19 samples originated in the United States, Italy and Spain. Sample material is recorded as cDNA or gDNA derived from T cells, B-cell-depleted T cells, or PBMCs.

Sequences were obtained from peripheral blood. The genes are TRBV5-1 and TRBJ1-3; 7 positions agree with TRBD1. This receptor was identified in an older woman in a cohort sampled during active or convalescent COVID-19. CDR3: CASSFDRVVGNTIYF. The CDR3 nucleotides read TGCGCCAGCAGCTTCGACAGGGTGGTCGGAAACACCATATATTTT.